This T cell receptor (beta chain) emerged from a study of blood T cell repertoires in COVID-19 (TCRdb year 2020). A note on the overall study: Samples covering the acute and convalescent phases of COVID-19 were provided by collaborators in the United States, Italy and Spain. The prospective study material was composed of cDNA or gDNA derived from T cells, B-cell-depleted T cells, or PBMCs. Subjects who had been exposed to COVID-19, were actively infected with it, or had recovered from it provided the deeply sampled blood TCRbeta repertoires that made up the dataset. The repertoires were made available in a free public database intended to serve as a resource for research on the immune response to SARS-CoV-2. The samples were drawn from the first 160 participants of the ongoing ImmuneRACE study and from 1,200 or so subjects provided by 6 global collaborators. A de-identified subject ID, COVID-19 status, age in years and sex were almost always included in the sample metadata. Where HLA class I and class II types were available, the types were taken from metadata supplied by the sample provider, not from assay-based typing. What the authors observed across the whole study: Clinical and demographic metadata were provided uncurated, with the amount varying by source and participant.

This clone was detected only once. What this receptor recognizes is not known. Base qualities are missing; no much larger clone stands one base away. TCRbeta CDR3 regions were amplified from genomic DNA by means of the immunoSEQ Assay, a bias-controlled multiplex PCR. The authors' analysis ran thus. The number of nucleated cells in each sample was estimated by amplification of reference gene primers within the assay. Sequence reads were collapsed and filtered to measure the absolute abundance of every unique TCRbeta CDR3 rearrangement. Productive Simpson clonality was computed per sample as the square root of Simpson's diversity index over productive rearrangements. TCRdb holds this immuneACCESS table with in-frame rearrangements only. Some clones are missing; in checked studies, unresolved V genes explain under half, and the rest has no known cause. For V, J and clone size, that table is used; D and trimming come from the DNA. The sample has about 230,000 clones on record, 85% to 90% of them singletons. Together, the top ten hold around a tenth of the sample.

At one collaborating source in Seattle, patients were enrolled during active infection and were followed longitudinally through the course of disease. Each collaborating institution followed its own protocols to collect whole blood in K2EDTA tubes. For TCRbeta analysis, collaborator samples were shipped as frozen whole blood, as isolated PBMCs, or as DNA extracted from either sample type. This TCR derives from a man between 45 and 60 years old with COVID-19, enrolled during active disease. What was sequenced was peripheral blood.

The base sequence is TGTGCCAGCACTGAGGGGACAGACACTGAAGCTTTCTTT. It is translated as CASTEGTDTEAFF. The receptor chain draws on TRBV28 and TRBJ1-1, with 7 central nucleotides matching TRBD1. Its CDR3 holds 13 amino acids, cysteine through phenylalanine. The entry retains the CDR3 DNA only, 39 bases that are in frame from base 1. Relative to germline, V is missing 7 bases and J is missing 3 bases, with 5 bases of the junction outside any gene match. The germline V gene sets CDR1 to MDHEN and CDR2 to SYDVKM.